What follows are 13 T cell receptor beta chains derived from one specimen sequenced in a study of early T cells in non-severe SARS-CoV-2 infection. TCRdb called the 5' RACE reads again in MiXCR, with one record for every CDR3 protein. Seen here are 25,000 to 35,000 distinct CDR3 sequences, roughly 5.4% observed once, and the top ten hold approximately 3.4%. The specimen sequenced was whole blood. The source is an adult who was a healthcare worker with PCR-confirmed SARS-CoV-2 infection or an uninfected control (not recorded which).

At least ten counts were recorded for this clonotype. This sequence joins TRBV5-1 and TRBJ2-1, with D possibly called TRBD1 or TRBD2 (5 bases each). The CDR3 length is 15 residues. Trimming took 4 bases from V and 4 from J, leaving 15 bases between them. The germline V gene encodes CDR1 SGHRS and CDR2 YFSETQ. The CDR3 nucleotides read TGCGCCAGCAGCCCAGGGACGCAGATTTACAATGAGCAGTTCTTC. This translates into CASSPGTQIYNEQFF.

This clonotype was seen at least ten times. J is TRBJ1-5 and V is TRBV7-2; D gene ambiguous. This CDR3 contains 14 residues. From germline, CDR1 is SGHTA and CDR2 FQGNSA. The V gene lost 0 bases and the J gene lost 4 bases, with 7 bases spanning the gap. CDR3: CASSLATLNQPQHF. The CDR3 DNA follows: TGTGCCAGCAGCTTAGCCACGCTAAATCAGCCCCAGCATTTT.

The table lists this clonotype with many counts. This rearrangement joins TRBV7-8 to TRBJ2-7; 11 bases are shared with TRBD2. Germline CDR1 is SGHVS and CDR2 is FQNEAQ. The CDR3 spans 16 residues. Losses at the gene ends were 4 bases for V and 3 bases for J; bases not matched to a gene: 8. CDR3 in amino acids: CASSSRRLAGIYEQYF. For the CDR3, the DNA is TGTGCCAGCAGCTCGCGTCGACTAGCGGGAATCTACGAGCAGTACTTC.

This clonotype has a handful of counts. This chain uses TRBV3-1 with TRBJ2-1, with D perhaps TRBD1 or TRBD2 (5 bases each). This CDR3 is built from 15 residues. V gave up 3 bases and J gave up 0 bases, with 9 bases separating them. Germline V gene sequence: CDR1 LGHDT, CDR2 YNNKEL (reference sequence). The CDR3 region has the DNA TGTGCCAGCAGCCATCCGGGGCGCTCCTACAATGAGCAGTTCTTC. It is translated as CASSHPGRSYNEQFF.

Many counts were recorded for this clonotype. The chain uses TRBV7-2 and TRBJ2-7; weak D call: TRBD2 (5 bases). This CDR3 has 13 residues. Trimming shortened V by 5 bases and J by 2 bases, and 10 bases separated the two germline ends. The germline V gene encodes CDR1 SGHTA and CDR2 FQGNSA. Written as DNA, the CDR3 is TGTGCCAGCAGCCGAGACTATACCTACGAGCAGTACTTC. Residues: CASSRDYTYEQYF.

This clonotype was recorded at least ten times. The rearrangement uses TRBV20-1 and TRBJ2-7; 8 positions agree with TRBD2. This CDR3 is 12 amino acids long. With 8 bases clipped from V and 2 bases from J, the junction kept 5 bases outside the gene matches. Germline V gives CDR1 DFQATT, CDR2 SNEGSKA (reference sequence). The CDR3 coding sequence is TGCAGTCCCTTTAGCGGGACCTACGAGCAGTACTTC. Translating it yields CSPFSGTYEQYF.

The chain couples TRBV7-6 to TRBJ1-4; no reliable D call. Deletions cut 6 bases from V and 6 bases from J, with 11 bases between. The CDR3 consists of 13 residues. Germline loops: CDR1 SGHVS, CDR2 FNYEAQ. The DNA of the CDR3 is TGTGCCAGCAGTTCGGAGCTGGATGAAAAACTGTTTTTT. It specifies CASSSELDEKLFF.

This chain joins TRBV20-1 and TRBJ2-1, with D possibly matching TRBD2 (5 bases). CDR1 DFQATT and CDR2 SNEGSKA come from the germline V gene (reference sequence). This CDR3 contains 14 residues. V lost 6 bases and J lost 6, with 18 bases in between. DNA for the CDR3: TGCAGTGCGCGTACTAGACCCTCCGTCAATGAGCAGTTCTTC. As protein: CSARTRPSVNEQFF.

This clonotype was counted between two and nine times. The chain links TRBV7-8 to TRBJ1-6; TRBD1 aligns across 11 bases. This CDR3 contains 16 residues. The trim removed 5 bases at V and 2 bases at J, leaving 2 bases unmatched. CDR1 SGHVS and CDR2 FQNEAQ come from the germline V gene. CDR3 sequence (DNA): TGTGCCAGCAGCGGGGGACAGGGGGCCTATAATTCACCCCTCCACTTT. This gives the protein CASSGGQGAYNSPLHF.

At least ten counts were recorded for this clonotype. The chain is built from TRBV11-2 and TRBJ2-2; D could derive from TRBD1 or TRBD2 (5 bases each). Germline V lookup: CDR1 SGHAT, CDR2 FQNNGV. This CDR3 spans 18 amino acids. V shed 0 bases and J shed 3 bases, with 17 bases lying between them. The CDR3 sequence is CASSLERGFGTDTGELFF. CDR3 nucleotides: TGTGCCAGCAGCTTAGAGAGGGGCTTCGGGACGGACACCGGGGAGCTGTTTTTT.

This clonotype was found many times. The chain uses TRBV15 and TRBJ2-1, with TRBD2 as a possible D gene (6 bases). The CDR3 spans 14 residues. V lost 5 bases and J lost 3, with 11 bases in between. In germline, CDR1 is LNHNV, CDR2 YYDKDF (reference sequence). CDR3: CATSGREVYNEQFF. Written as DNA, the CDR3 is TGTGCCACCAGCGGGCGGGAAGTCTACAATGAGCAGTTCTTC.

The genes are TRBV15 and TRBJ2-1; D is unresolved. With 4 bases removed from V and 6 bases from J, the gap between germline ends came to 13 bases. CDR3 size: 14 residues. The germline CDR1 and CDR2 sequences are LNHNV and YYDKDF (reference sequence). The CDR3 sequence is CATSTERLSNEQFF. CDR3 DNA sequence: TGTGCCACCAGCACCGAGAGGCTCTCCAATGAGCAGTTCTTC.

This sequence joins TRBV24-1 and TRBJ2-5; D perhaps matches TRBD1 (5 bases). The length of the CDR3 is 15 residues. Trimming removed 3 bases at V and 0 bases at J, with 10 bases between. Germline V lookup: CDR1 KGHDR, CDR2 SFDVKD. Here the CDR3 DNA reads TGTGCCACCAGTGATATGACAGCGAACCAAGAGACCCAGTACTTC. Its protein product is CATSDMTANQETQYF.